The T cell receptor beta chain under discussion was sequenced for a study of T-cell reconstitution after alpha-beta-depleted transplantation in children. This clonotype turned up a few times. For TCRbeta, the library was prepared with unique molecular identifiers. MiXCR, applied by TCRdb to the PCR reads, yields one record per CDR3 protein. The table records some 400,000 distinct CDR3 sequences, roughly 22% of them present only once. This CDR3 region has 19 residues. The V and J ends lost 0 bases and 2 bases, in that order; junction bases with no gene match: 10. The germline CDR1 and CDR2 sequences are LGHNA and YSLEER.

Sample: PBMCs from the stem cell graft donor, taken from the stem cell graft. The rearrangement uses TRBV4-3 and TRBJ2-7; TRBD2 agrees at 13 bases. This clonotype was obtained from a human donor who donated a stem cell graft to a child with acute myeloid leukemia. DNA of the CDR3: TGCGCCAGCAGCCAAGATGTGTTCGTCGGGACTAGCGGGGCCTACGAGCAGTACTTC. Translation gives CASSQDVFVGTSGAYEQYF.